Sequencing of this T cell receptor (beta chain) was carried out in a study of spatial heterogeneity in lung cancer. The time point was: sample taken at primary tumor resection. Tumor, nontumor lung or frozen PBMC supplied whole RNA that was sequenced unsorted. TCRdb passed the 5' RACE reads through MiXCR, listing each CDR3 protein once. The sample carries roughly 2,600 distinct CDR3 sequences, approximately 4.4% recorded once. By sample share, this clonotype is medium-sized. The library was designed around alpha chains, so this beta chain is a stray read whose abundance carries little weight. CDR1 and CDR2 (germline): SGHVT, SQSDAQ. This CDR3 region has 18 residues. The trim removed 6 bases at V and 4 bases at J, leaving 16 bases unmatched.

The chain employs TRBV7-4 and TRBJ2-1; the match to TRBD2 covers 9 bases. This TCR was recovered from a female donor with early-stage non-small cell lung cancer. Sequencing used normal lung tissue next to the tumor, obtained at surgery. This chain's CDR3 is CASRERAGGHRGYNEQFF. CDR3 DNA: TGTGCCAGCAGGGAAAGAGCGGGAGGCCATCGAGGATACAATGAGCAGTTCTTC.